These T cell receptor beta chains were read from a single sample in a study of HIV-infected children after antiretroviral therapy interruption. Each CDR3 protein gets one entry after TCRdb re-called the 3' RACE reads with MiXCR. This sample has about 14,000 distinct CDR3 sequences, with around 3.3% found just once. This specimen consisted of CD45RO+ CD8+ T cells from PBMCs, pooled from several time points, obtained from a donor given antiretroviral therapy, either interrupted or continuous. Receptors were obtained from a pool of human donors with HIV. Each CDR3 is given with its conserved first and last residue. The order of the fields is clone size, J gene, D gene, V gene, CDR3 protein, CDR3 DNA. A D gene is named only where the DNA matches it firmly. Some rows have no size entry. The others give once, few or many, or a class for an expanded clone.

>many|TRBJ2-1|.|TRBV30
CASDGGWAGAYNEQFF
TGTGCCTCCGACGGGGGGTGGGCAGGGGCGTACAATGAGCAGTTCTTC
>many|TRBJ1-1|.|TRBV19
CATHERGNTEAFF
TGTGCCACCCACGAAAGGGGAAACACTGAAGCTTTCTTT
>many|TRBJ1-4|.|TRBV13
CASSLEDGANEKLFF
TGTGCCAGCAGCCTGGAAGATGGAGCTAATGAAAAACTGTTTTTT
>many|TRBJ1-2|TRBD1|TRBV12-3/TRBV12-4
CASSWGSGQGKNGYTF
TGTGCCAGCAGTTGGGGATCGGGACAGGGAAAGAACGGCTACACCTTC
>many|TRBJ2-7|TRBD2|TRBV10-2
CASRNSGEFDEQYF
TGCGCCAGCAGAAATAGCGGGGAATTCGACGAGCAGTACTTC
>.|TRBJ2-3|.|TRBV5-5
CASSYVGTTDTQYF
TGTGCCAGCAGCTATGTGGGAACAACAGATACGCAGTATTTT
>many|TRBJ1-4|.|TRBV6-1
CASSELMETGGSGKLFF
TGTGCCAGCAGTGAATTAATGGAGACAGGTGGTAGTGGGAAACTGTTTTTT
>many|TRBJ2-3|.|TRBV7-2
CASSLGGISTDTQYF
TGTGCCAGCAGCTTAGGGGGCATCAGCACAGATACGCAGTATTTT
>many|TRBJ2-1|.|TRBV3-1
CASSQARNNEQFF
TGTGCCAGCAGCCAAGCCCGGAACAATGAGCAGTTCTTC
>many|TRBJ1-1|.|TRBV13
CASSSRSWNTEAFF
TGTGCCAGCAGCTCGCGAAGCTGGAACACTGAAGCTTTCTTT
>many|TRBJ2-2|.|TRBV7-9
CASSTRDKNTGELFF
TGTGCCAGCAGCACCCGGGACAAGAACACCGGGGAGCTGTTTTTT
>many|TRBJ1-5|.|TRBV28
CASSFQGWGDQPQHF
TGTGCCAGCAGTTTTCAGGGGTGGGGAGATCAGCCCCAGCATTTT
>.|TRBJ2-6|.|TRBV10-1
CASSEVFSSSGANVLTF
TGCGCCAGCAGTGAGGTTTTTAGCAGCTCTGGGGCCAACGTCCTGACTTTC
>many|TRBJ1-4|.|TRBV3-1
CASSRPGPVGEKLFF
TGTGCCAGCAGCCGACCAGGTCCGGTGGGTGAAAAACTGTTTTTT
>medium-sized|TRBJ2-6|.|TRBV28
CASSSEGADSGANVLTF
TGTGCCAGCAGTTCGGAAGGGGCCGACTCTGGGGCCAACGTCCTGACTTTC
>many|TRBJ2-7|TRBD1|TRBV20-1
CSAREGTAYEQYF
TGCAGTGCTAGAGAGGGGACAGCCTACGAGCAGTACTTC
>many|TRBJ2-3|.|TRBV6-9
CASSVLWRGRGADTQYF
TGTGCCAGCAGTGTACTCTGGAGGGGGCGCGGAGCAGATACGCAGTATTTT
>many|TRBJ1-1|.|TRBV7-9
CASRDLLPANTEAFF
TGTGCCAGCCGCGATCTCCTGCCAGCGAACACTGAAGCTTTCTTT
>many|TRBJ2-3|.|TRBV6-6
CASRTGTASDADTQYF
TGTGCCAGCCGTACGGGCACAGCTAGCGACGCAGATACGCAGTATTTT
>many|TRBJ1-2|.|TRBV6-1
CASSVGTNYGYTF
TGTGCCAGCAGTGTTGGGACAAACTATGGCTACACCTTC
>many|TRBJ2-2|.|TRBV29-1
CSVWDPKAPNTGELFF
TGCAGCGTGTGGGACCCCAAGGCACCGAACACCGGGGAGCTGTTTTTT
>many|TRBJ2-7|.|TRBV14
CASSQDLTSYEQYF
TGTGCCAGCAGCCAAGACCTGACTTCCTACGAGCAGTACTTC
>many|TRBJ2-5|.|TRBV10-3
CAIKSVGSKETQYF
TGTGCCATCAAAAGCGTCGGGAGTAAAGAGACCCAGTACTTC
>.|TRBJ2-4|.|TRBV5-6
CASSLGSIQNIQYF
TGTGCCAGCAGCTTGGGGTCGATCCAAAACATTCAGTACTTC
>large|TRBJ2-5|TRBD1|TRBV5-6
CASSWQGAGGETQYF
TGTGCCAGCAGCTGGCAGGGGGCAGGGGGAGAGACCCAGTACTTC
>many|TRBJ1-1|TRBD1|TRBV30
CALIADDPWTGSNTEAFF
TGTGCCTTGATCGCTGATGATCCCTGGACAGGGTCGAACACTGAAGCTTTCTTT
>many|TRBJ2-7|.|TRBV29-1
CSARQSVYEQYF
TGCAGCGCAAGACAATCCGTATACGAGCAGTACTTC
>many|TRBJ1-1|.|TRBV5-1
CASRHSSGVSEAFF
TGCGCCAGCAGACACAGCTCCGGGGTGTCTGAAGCTTTCTTT
>many|TRBJ1-5|.|TRBV6-2/TRBV6-3
CASSYQGGSQPQHF
TGTGCCAGCAGTTATCAAGGGGGGAGTCAGCCCCAGCATTTT
>.|TRBJ2-7|.|TRBV28
CASSFRGTVYEQYF
TGTGCCAGCAGTTTTCGGGGGACGGTCTACGAGCAGTACTTC
>few|TRBJ1-3|.|TRBV6-4
CASSKDASSGNTIYF
TGTGCCAGCAGTAAGGACGCGAGCTCTGGAAACACCATATATTTT
>many|TRBJ2-7|.|TRBV27
CASSLGYEQYF
TGTGCCAGCAGTTTAGGGTACGAGCAGTACTTC
>many|TRBJ2-1|.|TRBV2
CASSDLAVGSYNEQFF
TGTGCCAGCAGTGACCTGGCTGTCGGATCCTACAATGAGCAGTTCTTC
>many|TRBJ2-7|TRBD1|TRBV2
CASSDGTGDVGQYF
TGTGCCAGCAGTGACGGGACAGGGGATGTTGGGCAGTACTTC
>.|TRBJ2-1|.|TRBV4-1
CARRRGALSTAPFF
TGCGCCCGCCGCCGGGGGGCGCTTTCCACTGCGCCGTTCTTC
>many|TRBJ2-2|.|TRBV19
CASSIFGPSPAIYTGELFF
TGTGCCAGTAGTATTTTCGGTCCGTCTCCAGCGATTTACACCGGGGAGCTGTTTTTT
>many|TRBJ2-1|TRBD1|TRBV27
CASSFFPGQGRNEQFF
TGTGCCAGCAGTTTTTTCCCGGGACAGGGTAGAAATGAGCAGTTCTTC
>many|TRBJ1-1|TRBD1|TRBV11-2
CASSLAGGNTEAFF
TGTGCCAGCAGCTTAGCAGGGGGGAACACTGAAGCTTTCTTT
>few|TRBJ2-7|TRBD2|TRBV5-1
CASSLEGWWRGTYEQYF
TGCGCCAGCAGCTTGGAAGGGTGGTGGCGGGGGACCTACGAGCAGTACTTC
>many|TRBJ1-5|.|TRBV3-1
CASSQDRGLVRDQPQHF
TGTGCCAGCAGCCAAGACCGGGGTTTGGTTCGGGATCAGCCCCAGCATTTT
>many|TRBJ1-1|.|TRBV4-1
CASTLLALANTEAFF
TGCGCCAGCACCCTGTTGGCCCTCGCTAACACTGAAGCTTTCTTT
>many|TRBJ2-6|.|TRBV28
CASSLSDMAGANVLTF
TGTGCCAGCAGTTTATCTGACATGGCTGGGGCCAACGTCCTGACTTTC
>many|TRBJ2-7|.|TRBV12-3/TRBV12-4
CASQIGAEYEQYF
TGTGCCAGCCAAATCGGGGCAGAATACGAGCAGTACTTC
>few|TRBJ1-5|.|TRBV20-1
CSARGGEAQPQHF
TGCAGTGCTAGAGGGGGCGAAGCGCAACCCCAGCATTTT
>many|TRBJ2-5|TRBD1|TRBV4-1
CASSLARGETQYF
TGCGCCAGCAGCCTGGCCAGGGGGGAGACCCAGTACTTC
>many|TRBJ1-6|.|TRBV7-2
CASSPGALLNSPLHF
TGTGCCAGCAGCCCAGGGGCGTTACTCAATTCACCCCTCCACTTT
>.|TRBJ1-4|.|TRBV27
CASSPLATNEKLFF
TGTGCCAGCAGTCCCTTAGCAACTAATGAAAAACTGTTTTTT
>.|TRBJ2-5|TRBD1|TRBV6-2/TRBV6-3
CASRTGQGDTGTQYF
TGTGCCAGCAGGACAGGACAGGGGGACACTGGGACCCAGTACTTC
>many|TRBJ2-5|TRBD1|TRBV10-2
CASVTGTGDETQYF
TGCGCCAGCGTTACCGGGACAGGGGACGAGACCCAGTACTTC
>few|TRBJ2-7|.|TRBV6-1
CASRVLFSYEQYF
TGTGCCAGCAGGGTCCTCTTCTCCTACGAGCAGTACTTC
>medium-sized|TRBJ2-2|.|TRBV24-1
CATSTSKNENTGELFF
TGTGCCACCAGTACGAGCAAGAACGAGAACACCGGGGAGCTGTTTTTT
>many|TRBJ2-7|TRBD2|TRBV7-9
CASPSGLPHEQYF
TGTGCCAGCCCTAGCGGGCTCCCTCACGAGCAGTACTTC